The next 22 T cell receptor beta chains were all read from a single sample in a study of T cell repertoires in cytomegalovirus infection. TCRdb passed the reads through MiXCR, listing each CDR3 protein once. The data hold around 320,000 distinct CDR3 sequences, with over 7.5% observed a single time. The sequenced sample was PBMCs. Receptors were obtained from a human donor in good health (CMV status not recorded). Some clones in this sample may be carry-over from other donors' samples.

The chain carries TRBV7-2 and TRBJ2-2; D is possibly TRBD1 or TRBD2 (5 bases each). This CDR3 spans 13 amino acids. V was shortened by 6 bases and J by 4 bases, with 9 bases between the two germline ends. From germline, CDR1 is SGHTA and CDR2 FQGNSA. CDR3 loop: CASRPGATGELFF. The CDR3 coding sequence is TGTGCCAGCAGGCCCGGGGCCACCGGGGAGCTGTTTTTT.

This clonotype was detected ten times or more. The chain recombines TRBV7-2 with TRBJ1-1; D not resolved. This CDR3 has 14 amino acids. Germline V gene data show CDR1 as SGHTA and CDR2 as FQGNSA. V was shortened by 5 bases and J by 7 bases, with 17 bases between the two germline ends. The CDR3 loop reads CASSPVAGKLEAFF. In DNA form, the CDR3 reads TGTGCCAGCAGCCCAGTAGCCGGGAAGCTTGAAGCTTTCTTT.

The chain employs TRBV20-1 and TRBJ2-7; 10 bases line up with TRBD1. The ends lost 2 bases at V and 7 bases at J; junction bases unmatched: 8. CDR1 DFQATT and CDR2 SNEGSKA come from the germline V gene (reference sequence). This CDR3 has 14 residues. CDR3 region: CSARLGTGAFEQYF. As DNA, the CDR3 is TGCAGTGCTAGACTCGGGACAGGGGCTTTTGAGCAGTACTTC.

This clonotype was seen many times. V is TRBV7-2 and J is TRBJ1-2; unclear D gene. Germline V gene sequence: CDR1 SGHTA, CDR2 FQGNSA. Trimming stripped 0 bases from V and 6 bases from J, with 14 bases between. CDR3 length: 15 residues. In DNA form, the CDR3 reads TGTGCCAGCAGCTTAGCTCAGGCCTTACACGATGGCTACACCTTC. It yields the protein CASSLAQALHDGYTF.

This clonotype has more than one count but fewer than ten. The chain links TRBV20-1 to TRBJ2-5, with D possibly TRBD2 on 5 matching bases. Germline V gene lookup returns CDR1 DFQATT and CDR2 SNEGSKA (reference sequence). This CDR3 has 12 residues. The CDR3 region has the DNA TGCAGCGAACTAGGCGGACAAGAGACCCAGTACTTC. Its protein product is CSELGGQETQYF.

In this sample, this clonotype turned up a few times. The V gene is TRBV18, the J gene TRBJ1-5; D is undetermined. CDR1 is KGHSH and CDR2 is LQKENI in the germline V gene. The V end was cut by 6 bases, the J end by 4 bases, with 19 bases between. This CDR3 spans 16 amino acids. CDR3 region: CASSPSSGAVNQPQHF. The CDR3 nucleotides are TGTGCCAGCTCCCCGAGCTCCGGTGCAGTAAATCAGCCCCAGCATTTT.

Ten or more counts support this clonotype. The chain is built from TRBV11-2 and TRBJ2-3; D possibly corresponds to TRBD2 (6 bases). CDR3 length: 17 residues. Trimming shortened V by 0 bases and J by 2 bases, and 15 bases separated the two germline ends. Germline V gene data show CDR1 as SGHAT and CDR2 as FQNNGV. In DNA, the CDR3 is TGTGCCAGCAGCTTAGATCCGTCAGGGAGGATCACAGATACGCAGTATTTT. Translation gives CASSLDPSGRITDTQYF. The entire variable domain, with the rest obtained from reference TRBV11-2 and TRBJ2-3, is as follows: EAGVAQSPRYKIIEKRQSVAFWCNPISGHATLYWYQQILGQGPKLLIQFQNNGVVDDSQLPKDRFSAERLKGVDSTLKIQPAKLEDSAVYLCASSLDPSGRITDTQYFGPGTRLTVL.

This clonotype has more than one count but fewer than ten. J is TRBJ1-5 and V is TRBV28; the D is unclear. Trimming removed 5 bases from V and 0 bases from J, with 11 bases in between. Germline CDR1 reads MDHEN; CDR2 reads SYDVKM. The CDR3 is 15 amino acids. The chain's CDR3 is CASSTRVLSNQPQHF. DNA for the CDR3: TGTGCCAGCAGTACAAGGGTCCTTAGCAATCAGCCCCAGCATTTT.

The chain has TRBV19 and TRBJ2-2; TRBD1 aligns across 10 bases. The CDR3 is made up of 15 amino acids. V lost 9 bases and J lost 2; bases outside the gene matches: 6. Germline CDR1 reads LNHDA; CDR2 reads SQIVND (reference sequence). The CDR3 loop is CASLRDRGNTGELFF. DNA for the CDR3: TGTGCCAGCCTTCGGGACAGGGGAAACACCGGGGAGCTGTTTTTT.

This clonotype was observed many times. Here the CDR3 reads CASSSPGGGNNEQFF. CDR3 DNA: TGTGCCAGCAGCTCCCCCGGGGGGGGCAACAATGAGCAGTTCTTC. The genes are TRBV7-8 and TRBJ2-1; 8 bases agree with TRBD2. This CDR3 has 15 amino acids. Trimming took 4 bases from V and 5 from J; bases not matched to a gene: 7. CDR1 and CDR2 from the germline V gene are SGHVS and FQNEAQ.

The table lists this clonotype with a few counts. The J gene is TRBJ1-2, the V gene TRBV12-3 or TRBV12-4, with D possibly TRBD1 on 5 matching bases. The V end lost 3 bases, the J end lost 4 bases, and 18 bases lay between the germline ends. This CDR3 is built from 16 residues. The CDR3 here is CASSFRGAGALYGYTF. In DNA form, the CDR3 reads TGTGCCAGCAGTTTTCGAGGGGCCGGGGCTCTCTATGGCTACACCTTC.

The sample holds a few counts of this clonotype. This rearrangement joins TRBV19 to TRBJ2-1; D is unresolved. Germline CDR1 and CDR2: LNHDA and SQIVND (reference sequence). This CDR3 is built from 12 residues. V lost 9 bases and J 2 bases, leaving 8 bases between the germline ends. DNA for the CDR3: TGTGCCAGCCTCACACCCTACAATGAGCAGTTCTTC. Its translation is CASLTPYNEQFF.

Ten or more counts support this clonotype. The chain has TRBV7-2 and TRBJ2-2; D is unclear. CDR1 and CDR2 (germline): SGHTA, FQGNSA. The CDR3 runs 15 residues. Between the trimmed V and J ends, which lost 5 bases and 4 bases, there was a span of 14 bases. This CDR3 is CASSPPRPSTGELFF. In DNA form, the CDR3 reads TGTGCCAGCAGCCCGCCCAGGCCGTCCACCGGGGAGCTGTTTTTT.

The chain carries TRBV7-6 and TRBJ1-1; tentative D call: TRBD1 (6 bases). The CDR3 is made up of 13 amino acids. In germline, CDR1 is SGHVS, CDR2 FNYEAQ. The V gene lost 5 bases and the J gene lost 4 bases, with 11 bases spanning the gap. Here the CDR3 reads CASSPTGSTEAFF. The CDR3 coding sequence is TGTGCCAGCAGCCCGACAGGATCCACTGAAGCTTTCTTT.

This chain joins TRBV12-3 or TRBV12-4 and TRBJ1-2; 8 bases are a match to TRBD1. V lost 2 bases, J lost 1 base, and 6 bases stayed unmatched. CDR3 length: 16 residues. Written as DNA, the CDR3 is TGTGCCAGCAGTTTAAGAAGGACAGGGAATAACTATGGCTACACCTTC. Its translation is CASSLRRTGNNYGYTF.

This clonotype occurred many times. The V gene is TRBV7-2, the J gene TRBJ2-7; 11 bases map to TRBD2. J lost 0 bases, V lost 2 bases, and 6 bases had no gene match. Germline CDR1 is SGHTA and CDR2 is FQGNSA. The CDR3 is 17 residues long. The CDR3 DNA is TGTGCCAGCAGCTTAACAGAGACTAGCGGGAACTCCTACGAGCAGTACTTC. This encodes CASSLTETSGNSYEQYF.

The V gene is TRBV18, the J gene TRBJ2-1; TRBD2 matches at 10 bases. This CDR3 contains 15 residues. The germline CDR1 and CDR2 sequences are KGHSH and LQKENI. Trimming cost V 6 bases and J 5 bases; bases outside gene matches: 7. CDR3 region: CASSPIAGGHNEQFF. CDR3 DNA sequence: TGTGCCAGCTCCCCCATAGCGGGGGGACACAATGAGCAGTTCTTC.

This clonotype has ten or more counts. The V gene is TRBV7-2, the J gene TRBJ2-3; no clear D. V was trimmed by 5 bases and J by 4 bases, leaving 4 bases between them. The CDR3 is 11 amino acids. Germline CDR1 reads SGHTA; CDR2 reads FQGNSA. The CDR3 sequence: CASSPADTQYF. The CDR3 nucleotides read TGTGCCAGCAGCCCGGCAGATACGCAGTATTTT. Full variable domain (rest looked up from reference TRBV7-2 and TRBJ2-3): GAGVSQSPSNKVTEKGKDVELRCDPISGHTALYWYRQSLGQGLEFLIYFQGNSAPDKSGLPSDRFSAERTGGSVSTLTIQRTQQEDSAVYLCASSPADTQYFGPGTRLTVL.

This clonotype was counted ten times or more. The chain has TRBV7-9 and TRBJ2-5; D is ambiguous. Germline values: CDR1 SEHNR, CDR2 FQNEAQ (reference sequence). The CDR3 runs to 11 residues. The V and J ends lost 1 base and 8 bases respectively, with 5 bases between them. The DNA of the CDR3 is TGTGCCAGCAGCTTAGGGGCAACCCAGTACTTC. It translates to CASSLGATQYF.

This clonotype was seen repeatedly, ten times or more. V gene TRBV7-9 combines with J gene TRBJ2-2, with D tentatively TRBD1 (6 bases). From germline, CDR1 is SEHNR and CDR2 FQNEAQ (reference sequence). The length of the CDR3 is 15 residues. Trimming pared 1 base from V and 3 bases from J, leaving 9 bases between. Here the CDR3 reads CASSLVAGDTGELFF. In DNA form, the CDR3 reads TGTGCCAGCAGCTTAGTTGCAGGGGACACCGGGGAGCTGTTTTTT.

As to this clonotype: With a much larger clone just one base away, this may be a read error. V and J are TRBV19 and TRBJ1-5, with D possibly matching TRBD1 (6 bases). The CDR3 consists of 15 residues. CDR1 LNHDA and CDR2 SQIVND come from the germline V gene (reference sequence). Trimming removed 5 bases at V and 8 bases at J, with 19 bases between. CDR3 region: CASSSRDTGLKPQHF. DNA for the CDR3: TGTGCCAGTAGTTCCCGGGACACGGGGTTGAAGCCCCAGCATTTT.

This clonotype was detected a few times. The rearrangement joins TRBV4-3 to TRBJ2-7; tentative D call: TRBD1 (5 bases). Germline loops: CDR1 LGHNA, CDR2 YSLEER. The CDR3 spans 13 residues. Trimming removed 1 base at V and 7 bases at J, with 11 bases between. CDR3 bases: TGCGCCAGCAGCCAAGGCAGGGCCGGGGAGCAGTACTTC. Its translation is CASSQGRAGEQYF.